These 24 T cell receptor beta chains share one sample of origin, sequenced in a study of T cell changes during pregnancy in multiple sclerosis. Sequencing was performed with immunoSEQ multiplex PCR; in TCRdb, only in-frame clones are kept and a portion is missing. The table shows roughly 89,000 clones, with over 85% occurring only once. Sample: peripheral blood, taken in the first trimester of pregnancy. The receptors were sampled from a female donor with multiple sclerosis, enrolled in a pregnancy study.

The V and J genes are TRBV2 and TRBJ1-5; D call uncertain. Germline V gene sequence: CDR1 SNHLY, CDR2 FYNNEI. CDR3 size: 15 residues. Between the trimmed V and J ends, which lost 6 bases and 0 bases, there was a span of 12 bases. CDR3 bases: TGTGCCAGCAGAGCAGACGGGGTTAGCAATCAGCCCCAGCATTTT. This encodes CASRADGVSNQPQHF.

The rearrangement joins TRBV29-1 to TRBJ1-1, with D uncertain. Trimming removed 6 bases at V and 2 bases at J, with 4 bases between. The CDR3 runs 10 residues. Per germline, CDR1 SQVTM and CDR2 ANQGSEA. CDR3 region: CSVTNTEAFF. Written as DNA, the CDR3 is TGCAGCGTCACAAACACTGAAGCTTTCTTT.

Turning to this clone: Other DNA sequences within the sample encode an identical CDR3. This rearrangement joins TRBV6-5 to TRBJ1-1; 10 nucleotides line up with TRBD1. The V gene's germline CDR1 is MNHEY and CDR2 SVGAGI. V gave up 2 bases and J gave up 4 bases; unmatched junction bases: 4. The CDR3 runs to 15 residues. The CDR3, as DNA: TGTGCCAGCAGTTACGGGGACAGGGGAGGCACTGAAGCTTTCTTT. This codes for CASSYGDRGGTEAFF.

This chain joins TRBV11-1 and TRBJ2-2; TRBD2 agrees at 9 bases. The CDR3 sequence is 19 residues long. Germline lookup yields CDR1 SGHAT and CDR2 FQDESV (reference sequence). With V trimmed by 4 bases and J by 0 bases, 12 bases remained unmatched. The CDR3: CASSSGDSGGVANTGELFF. The CDR3 DNA reads as TGTGCCAGCAGCTCAGGAGATAGCGGGGGTGTCGCGAACACCGGGGAGCTGTTTTTT.

The chain uses TRBV7-2 and TRBJ2-5, with 14 positions matching TRBD2. J lost 4 bases, V lost 5 bases, and 6 bases had no gene match. The CDR3 extends over 16 amino acids. Germline values: CDR1 SGHTA, CDR2 FQGNSA. The CDR3 sequence: CASSPGTSGGSETQYF. Here the CDR3 DNA reads TGTGCCAGCAGCCCTGGGACTAGCGGGGGTTCAGAGACCCAGTACTTC.

The rearrangement links TRBV6-1 to TRBJ2-3; 12 bases fit TRBD2. Germline V gene sequence: CDR1 MNHNS, CDR2 SASEGT. CDR3 size: 15 residues. After removal of 4 bases from V and 4 bases from J, the junction contained 3 bases not matched to a gene. CDR3 amino acids: CASSAASGGADTQYF. CDR3 sequence (DNA): TGTGCCAGCAGTGCTGCTAGCGGGGGGGCAGATACGCAGTATTTT.

This clone was seen a handful of times. V is TRBV19 and J is TRBJ1-2; D ambiguous. Looked up from germline, CDR1 is LNHDA and CDR2 is SQIVND (reference sequence). The CDR3 has 12 residues. The V gene lost 3 bases and the J gene lost 5 bases, with 7 bases spanning the gap. CDR3 amino acids: CASSISVYGYTF. The CDR3 coding sequence is TGTGCCAGTAGTATCTCAGTTTATGGCTACACCTTC.

The DNA for the CDR3 is TGTGCCAGTAGTGGACAGGGGCATGAGCAGTTCTTC. Residues: CASSGQGHEQFF. The genes are TRBV19 and TRBJ2-1; 9 bases are shared with TRBD1. The CDR3 loop spans 12 amino acids. J was trimmed by 8 bases and V by 5 bases; bases with no gene match: 1. The germline V gene encodes CDR1 LNHDA and CDR2 SQIVND (reference sequence).

The CDR3 region has the DNA TGTGCCTGGAGTGCTCCCCTCTGGGGCCGGAACACTGAAGCTTTCTTT. It is translated as CAWSAPLWGRNTEAFF. The chain couples TRBV30 to TRBJ1-1; possibly TRBD1 for D (5 bases). Trimming removed 1 base from V and 1 base from J, with 16 bases in between. Germline V CDR1 and CDR2: GTSNPN, SVGIG (reference sequence). There are 16 residues in the CDR3.

The V gene is TRBV18, the J gene TRBJ2-2; tentative D call: TRBD2 (5 bases). Deletions cut 6 bases from V and 7 bases from J, with 9 bases between. CDR3 size: 12 residues. The germline V gene encodes CDR1 KGHSH and CDR2 LQKENI. The DNA for the CDR3 is TGTGCCAGCTCCCCGGGAAACGGGGAGCTGTTTTTT. It encodes CASSPGNGELFF. Based on the CDR3 plus reference TRBV18 and TRBJ2-2, the full variable domain is NAGVMQNPRHLVRRRGQEARLRCSPMKGHSHVYWYRQLPEEGLKFMVYLQKENIIDESGMPKERFSAEFPKEGPSILRIQQVVRGDSAAYFCASSPGNGELFFGEGSRLTVL.

This chain uses TRBV30 with TRBJ1-1, with TRBD1 matching over 9 bases. The CDR3 runs 13 residues. Germline V lookup: CDR1 GTSNPN, CDR2 SVGIG (reference sequence). The junction had 1 base not matched to a gene; V was cut back by 0 bases and J by 5 bases. The CDR3 DNA reads as TGTGCCTGGAGTGTAGGGACAGGGACTGAAGCTTTCTTT. It translates to CAWSVGTGTEAFF.

This clone was found once. The genes are TRBV5-1 and TRBJ2-7; no reliable D call. The germline V and J ends were trimmed by 4 bases and 4 bases, with 12 bases remaining between them. Germline CDR1 and CDR2: SGHRS and YFSETQ. The CDR3 covers 13 residues. CDR3 residues: CASSLPGTYEQYF. In DNA, the CDR3 is TGCGCCAGCAGCCTCCCGGGTACTTACGAGCAGTACTTC.

The CDR3, as DNA: TGTGCCAGCAGTGCCCTAGCGTCGTCGGATACGCAGTATTTT. As protein: CASSALASSDTQYF. The V gene is TRBV6-4, the J gene TRBJ2-3; weak D call: TRBD2 (6 bases). Per germline, CDR1 MRHNA and CDR2 SNTAGT. Trimming shortened V by 4 bases and J by 6 bases, and 14 bases separated the two germline ends. This CDR3 is 14 amino acids long.

J is TRBJ2-1 and V is TRBV7-6; 7 bases are a match to TRBD2. There are 13 residues in the CDR3. The junction had 6 bases not matched to a gene; V was cut back by 4 bases and J by 9 bases. The V gene's germline CDR1 is SGHVS and CDR2 FNYEAQ. This CDR3 reads CASSSNIAGEQFF. The CDR3 DNA reads TGTGCCAGCAGCTCCAACATAGCGGGTGAGCAGTTCTTC.

This clone appeared a single time. The chain joins TRBV5-1 to TRBJ1-3; no clear D gene. This CDR3 contains 16 residues. V shed 4 bases and J shed 2 bases, with 16 bases lying between them. Germline V CDR1 and CDR2: SGHRS, YFSETQ. The CDR3 is CASSREGSSAGNTIYF. CDR3 nucleotide sequence: TGCGCCAGCAGCAGGGAGGGTTCTTCGGCTGGAAACACCATATATTTT.

The CDR3 coding sequence is TGCAGTGCTGGCCACAGGGATCGAGCTTTCTTT. Translated, it gives CSAGHRDRAFF. The chain combines TRBV20-1 with TRBJ1-1, with a tentative D call TRBD1 (6 bases). Germline CDR1 and CDR2: DFQATT and SNEGSKA (reference sequence). V lost 5 bases, J lost 10 bases, and 14 bases lay in between. This CDR3 contains 11 residues.

This clone appeared a single time. The CDR3 region is CASSNPGQGARGYTF. The DNA for the CDR3 is TGTGCCAGCAGCAACCCGGGACAGGGGGCGCGTGGCTACACCTTC. This sequence joins TRBV7-8 and TRBJ1-2, with 12 nucleotides matching TRBD1. Germline V gene lookup returns CDR1 SGHVS and CDR2 FQNEAQ. The CDR3 runs to 15 residues. J was trimmed by 7 bases and V by 5 bases; bases with no gene match: 8. The full variable domain, with the rest looked up from reference TRBV7-8 and TRBJ1-2, is GAGVSQSPRYKVAKRGQDVALRCDPISGHVSLFWYQQALGQGPEFLTYFQNEAQLDKSGLPSDRFFAERPEGSVSTLKIQRTQQEDSAVYLCASSNPGQGARGYTFGSGTRLTVV.

The genes are TRBV7-8 and TRBJ1-5; D gene unclear. Per germline, CDR1 SGHVS and CDR2 FQNEAQ. With 5 bases removed from V and 2 bases from J, the gap between germline ends came to 19 bases. CDR3 length equals 17 residues. DNA of the CDR3: TGTGCCAGCAGCCCTGGACTTAGAGCGGCGCGCAATCAGCCCCAGCATTTT. It encodes CASSPGLRAARNQPQHF.

The chain couples TRBV15 to TRBJ2-7; 7 nucleotides line up with TRBD2. Trimming removed 5 bases from V and 3 bases from J; junction bases left unmatched: 10. Germline lookup yields CDR1 LNHNV and CDR2 YYDKDF (reference sequence). The CDR3 totals 15 residues. The CDR3 spells CATSQPREGFYEQYF. CDR3 DNA sequence: TGTGCCACCAGCCAGCCCAGGGAGGGATTCTACGAGCAGTACTTC.

The chain has TRBV7-2 and TRBJ2-7; 10 bases fit TRBD2. Germline CDR1 is SGHTA and CDR2 is FQGNSA. After removal of 5 bases from V and 5 bases from J, the junction contained 15 bases not matched to a gene. The CDR3 sequence is 17 residues long. The CDR3 here is CASSPKGRLAGENEQYF. CDR3 sequence (DNA): TGTGCCAGCAGCCCCAAAGGGAGGCTAGCGGGGGAGAACGAGCAGTACTTC.

The chain has TRBV10-3 and TRBJ1-5, with 11 bases aligning to TRBD1. Germline V gene data show CDR1 as ENHRY and CDR2 as SYGVKD. This CDR3 contains 16 residues. The V gene end was trimmed by 10 bases and the J gene end by 3 bases; junction bases not matched to a gene: 11. DNA of the CDR3: TGTGCCACCGAACAAGGGACAGGGGGTTTCAATCAGCCCCAGCATTTT. This codes for CATEQGTGGFNQPQHF.

The chain joins TRBV18 to TRBJ1-6, with D perhaps TRBD1 (5 bases). There are 15 residues in the CDR3. CDR1 is KGHSH, CDR2 LQKENI, per germline. Trimming removed 3 bases from V and 5 bases from J, with 11 bases in between. The CDR3 sequence: CASSPPGLDNSPLHF. The CDR3 nucleotides are TGTGCCAGCTCACCTCCGGGACTAGATAATTCACCCCTCCACTTT.

The chain is built from TRBV7-2 and TRBJ1-4; TRBD1 is a possible D gene (5 bases). Germline CDR1 and CDR2: SGHTA and FQGNSA. The CDR3 consists of 15 residues. The V and J ends lost 5 bases and 8 bases respectively, with 18 bases between them. CDR3 sequence reads: CASSPTGGIGEKLFF. DNA of the CDR3: TGTGCCAGCAGCCCTACGGGGGGAATAGGGGAAAAACTGTTTTTT. The full variable domain, completed using reference TRBV7-2 and TRBJ1-4, is GAGVSQSPSNKVTEKGKDVELRCDPISGHTALYWYRQSLGQGLEFLIYFQGNSAPDKSGLPSDRFSAERTGGSVSTLTIQRTQQEDSAVYLCASSPTGGIGEKLFFGSGTQLSVL.

The rearrangement uses TRBV11-3 and TRBJ1-1, with 7 positions matching TRBD1. V was clipped by 5 bases and J by 4 bases; unmatched bases: 7. CDR1 is SGHNT and CDR2 is YENEEA in the germline V gene. The CDR3 covers 14 residues. CDR3 nucleotides: TGTGCCAGCAGCCACAGGGACAGACCCACTGAAGCTTTCTTT. Protein: CASSHRDRPTEAFF.